The 13 T cell receptor beta chains presented below share a single source sample, sequenced in a study of blood T cell repertoires in COVID-19. Sequenced by immunoSEQ multiplex PCR; TCRdb stores in-frame clones only, minus some. The sample lists over 150,000 clones; around 85% were seen once. The sequencing sample was made of peripheral blood. The receptor source for this set is a man aged 50-59 years with active or convalescent COVID-19.

The V and J genes are TRBV15 and TRBJ1-1; D is unclear. The germline CDR1 and CDR2 sequences are LNHNV and YYDKDF (reference sequence). V lost 0 bases and J lost 3, with 11 bases in between. The CDR3 runs 15 residues. The CDR3 bases are TGTGCCACCAGCAGAGATGAGGTTTTGTACACTGAAGCTTTCTTT. Translating gives CATSRDEVLYTEAFF.

The chain has TRBV29-1 and TRBJ1-2, with TRBD1 matching 7 bases. J lost 8 bases, V lost 7 bases, and 16 bases had no gene match. This CDR3 has 14 amino acids. The V gene's germline CDR1 is SQVTM and CDR2 ANQGSEA. The CDR3 region is CSAPPGQHTSGYTF. Here the CDR3 DNA reads TGCAGCGCTCCACCGGGACAGCATACGTCCGGCTACACCTTC.

The chain joins TRBV11-2 to TRBJ2-7; no clear D gene. In germline, CDR1 is SGHAT, CDR2 FQNNGV. The CDR3 has 14 residues. Deletions cut 1 base from V and 0 bases from J, with 7 bases between. The DNA of the CDR3 is TGTGCCAGCAGCTTAGCCCTAACCTCCTACGAGCAGTACTTC. Translating gives CASSLALTSYEQYF.

This clone was seen more than once but under ten times. This chain uses TRBV11-1 with TRBJ1-6; TRBD1 matches at 7 bases. Germline V gene sequence: CDR1 SGHAT, CDR2 FQDESV (reference sequence). CDR3 length equals 14 residues. Losses at the gene ends were 5 bases for V and 9 bases for J; bases not matched to a gene: 7. CDR3 amino acids: CASSLGQIGSPLHF. CDR3 coding DNA: TGTGCCAGCAGCCTGGGACAGATAGGTTCACCCCTCCACTTT. The whole variable domain, remainder taken from reference TRBV11-1 and TRBJ1-6, is EAEVAQSPRYKITEKSQAVAFWCDPISGHATLYWYRQILGQGPELLVQFQDESVVDDSQLPKDRFSAERLKGVDSTLKIQPAELGDSAMYLCASSLGQIGSPLHFGNGTRLTVT.

The V call is TRBV5-1, the J call TRBJ2-7; no clear D. Looked up from germline, CDR1 is SGHRS and CDR2 is YFSETQ. The germline V and J ends were trimmed by 3 bases and 5 bases, with 6 bases remaining between them. The length of the CDR3 is 11 residues. CDR3 residues: CASSSSDEQYF. The CDR3 nucleotides read TGCGCCAGCAGCTCCTCTGACGAGCAGTACTTC.

The rearrangement links TRBV7-9 to TRBJ1-2; a weak D match, TRBD1 (5 bases). Germline loops: CDR1 SEHNR, CDR2 FQNEAQ (reference sequence). V shed 2 bases and J shed 3 bases, with 19 bases lying between them. The CDR3 covers 17 residues. DNA for the CDR3: TGTGCCAGCAGCTTATTATGGGGAGGAGGGACCCACTATGGCTACACCTTC. Translating it yields CASSLLWGGGTHYGYTF.

CDR3 nucleotide sequence: TGCGCCAGCAGCCCGGGGGGGGGCGCCTCCTACGAGCAGTACTTC. It is translated as CASSPGGGASYEQYF. The chain uses TRBV5-1 and TRBJ2-7, with 8 bases fitting TRBD2. The ends lost 4 bases at V and 0 bases at J; junction bases unmatched: 6. There are 15 residues in the CDR3. Per germline, CDR1 SGHRS and CDR2 YFSETQ. The whole variable domain, filled in from reference TRBV5-1 and TRBJ2-7, reads KAGVTQTPRYLIKTRGQQVTLSCSPISGHRSVSWYQQTPGQGLQFLFEYFSETQRNKGNFPGRFSGRQFSNSRSEMNVSTLELGDSALYLCASSPGGGASYEQYFGPGTRLTVT.

V usage is TRBV19 and J usage is TRBJ2-1; 11 nucleotides align to TRBD1. CDR1 is LNHDA and CDR2 is SQIVND in the germline V gene (reference sequence). This CDR3 has 18 amino acids. The J segment lost 1 base and the V segment lost 1 base, leaving 6 bases of the junction unmatched. CDR3 in amino acids: CASSIGEGQGASYNEQFF. The CDR3 DNA follows: TGTGCCAGTAGTATAGGGGAAGGACAGGGGGCGTCCTACAATGAGCAGTTCTTC.

V gene TRBV9 combines with J gene TRBJ1-1, with D possibly matching TRBD1 (5 bases). The CDR3 totals 13 residues. Trimming cost V 3 bases and J 1 base, with 7 bases left between them. The germline V gene has CDR1 SGDLS and CDR2 YYNGEE. The CDR3 region has the DNA TGTGCCAGCAGCGCGACAGAGAACACTGAAGCTTTCTTT. Its protein is CASSATENTEAFF.

This clone showed up just once. This chain links TRBV19 with TRBJ2-6; D gene uncertain. From germline, CDR1 is LNHDA and CDR2 SQIVND (reference sequence). The CDR3 runs to 15 residues. V was pared by 8 bases and J by 0 bases, with 11 bases between. CDR3 region: CASARPSSGANVLTF. The DNA for the CDR3 is TGTGCCAGTGCTAGACCGAGCTCTGGGGCCAACGTCCTGACTTTC.

The chain employs TRBV27 and TRBJ2-1; D remains unclear. The CDR3 spans 14 residues. Trimming took off 4 bases at V and 5 bases at J, with 12 bases between the two ends. From germline, CDR1 is MNHEY and CDR2 SMNVEV (reference sequence). CDR3 sequence reads: CASSSAGWNNEQFF. CDR3 sequence (DNA): TGTGCCAGCAGTTCCGCCGGGTGGAACAATGAGCAGTTCTTC.

The chain joins TRBV12-3 or TRBV12-4 to TRBJ2-2, with a possible D match to TRBD1 (6 bases). The CDR3 totals 12 residues. Trimming left V 6 bases short and J 6 bases short, with 8 bases between. The CDR3 is CASRDSAGELFF. As DNA, the CDR3 is TGTGCCAGCAGGGACAGCGCCGGGGAGCTGTTTTTT.

CDR3: CASSFSGGEKLFF. In DNA, the CDR3 is TGTGCCAGCAGTTTTTCCGGGGGTGAAAAACTGTTTTTT. The chain recombines TRBV12-3 or TRBV12-4 with TRBJ1-4; a weak D match, TRBD1 (5 bases). Trimming cost V 3 bases and J 7 bases, with 9 bases left between them. The CDR3 is 13 amino acids.